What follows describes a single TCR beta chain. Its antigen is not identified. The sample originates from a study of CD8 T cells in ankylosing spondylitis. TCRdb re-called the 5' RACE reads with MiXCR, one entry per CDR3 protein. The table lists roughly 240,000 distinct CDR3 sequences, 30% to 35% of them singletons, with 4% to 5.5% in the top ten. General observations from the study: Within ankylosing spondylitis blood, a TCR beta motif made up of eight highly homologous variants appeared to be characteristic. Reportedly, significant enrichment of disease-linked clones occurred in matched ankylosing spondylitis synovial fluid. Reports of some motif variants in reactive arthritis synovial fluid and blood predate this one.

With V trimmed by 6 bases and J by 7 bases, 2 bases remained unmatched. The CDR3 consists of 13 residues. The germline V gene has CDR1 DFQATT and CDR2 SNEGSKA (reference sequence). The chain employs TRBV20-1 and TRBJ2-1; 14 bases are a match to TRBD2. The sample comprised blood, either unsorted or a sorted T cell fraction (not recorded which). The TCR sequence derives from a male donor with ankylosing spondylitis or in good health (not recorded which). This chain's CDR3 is CSAWTSGGNEQFF. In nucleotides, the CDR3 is TGCAGTGCGTGGACTAGCGGGGGGAATGAGCAGTTCTTC.